The entry that follows covers one TCR beta chain sequence. Authors' analysis steps: Reference gene primer amplification gave nucleated cell count estimates. The table came from immunoSEQ multiplex PCR; TCRdb's copy has only in-frame clones and leaves some out. That table is the source of V, J and clone size, and D and trimming were worked out from the DNA. The sample has about 190,000 clones; 80% are singletons. The CDR3 length is 14 residues. CDR1 and CDR2 from the germline V gene are SNHLY and FYNNEI. Trimming cost V 7 bases and J 1 base, with 13 bases left between them. This entry is derived from a study of blood T cell repertoires in COVID-19.

The chain employs TRBV2 and TRBJ1-1, with D perhaps matching TRBD1 (6 bases). The sequence came from a man aged 55 to 69 with acute or convalescent COVID-19. Sequences were obtained from peripheral blood. This CDR3 reads CASTMDSPNTEAFF. The CDR3 coding sequence is TGTGCCAGCACTATGGACAGCCCGAACACTGAAGCTTTCTTT.